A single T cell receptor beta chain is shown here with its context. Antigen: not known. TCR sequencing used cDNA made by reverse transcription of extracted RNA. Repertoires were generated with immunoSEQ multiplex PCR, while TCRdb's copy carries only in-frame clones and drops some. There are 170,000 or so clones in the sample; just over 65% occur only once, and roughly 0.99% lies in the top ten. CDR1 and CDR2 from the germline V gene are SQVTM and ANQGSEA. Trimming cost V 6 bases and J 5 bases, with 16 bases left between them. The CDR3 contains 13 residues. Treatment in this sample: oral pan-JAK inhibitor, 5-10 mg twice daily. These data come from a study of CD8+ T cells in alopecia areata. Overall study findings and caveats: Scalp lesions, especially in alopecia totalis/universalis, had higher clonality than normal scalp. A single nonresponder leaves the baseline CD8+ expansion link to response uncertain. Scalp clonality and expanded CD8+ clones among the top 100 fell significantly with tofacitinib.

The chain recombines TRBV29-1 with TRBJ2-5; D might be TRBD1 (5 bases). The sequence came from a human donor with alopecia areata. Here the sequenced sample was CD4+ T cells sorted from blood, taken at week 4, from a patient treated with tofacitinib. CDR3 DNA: TGCAGCGTAAAGGACATGGTATCCGAGACCCAGTACTTC. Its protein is CSVKDMVSETQYF.